Shown below are 17 T cell receptor beta chains from a single sample sequenced in a study of blood T cell repertoires in COVID-19. Only in-frame clones appear in the TCRdb table, and some are missing; sequencing was by immunoSEQ multiplex PCR. The data show some 70,000 clones, 80% seen once. The sample taken for sequencing was peripheral blood. The receptors were gathered from a human donor in a cohort sampled during active COVID-19.

This sequence joins TRBV5-1 and TRBJ2-1; D remains unclear. CDR1 and CDR2 (germline): SGHRS, YFSETQ. The V and J ends lost 1 base and 4 bases respectively, with 18 bases between them. The CDR3 sequence is 17 residues long. CDR3 amino acids: CASSLLSTSRLYNEQFF. In DNA, the CDR3 is TGCGCCAGCAGCTTGTTAAGTACTTCTAGGCTATACAATGAGCAGTTCTTC.

This clone was picked up one time. The chain links TRBV3-1 (or the pseudogene TRBV3-2) to TRBJ1-2, with D possibly TRBD1 on 5 matching bases. CDR1 is LGHDT, CDR2 YNNKEL, per germline (reference sequence). Between the trimmed V and J ends, which lost 8 bases and 6 bases, there was a span of 16 bases. The CDR3 is 13 amino acids. The CDR3 sequence: CASRPGGSHGYTF. The CDR3, as DNA: TGTGCCAGCCGACCGGGGGGTTCGCATGGCTACACCTTC.

CDR3 in DNA: TGTGCCAGCAGCCGAGGACAGGGGGGTTTGTCGCAGTACGTC. As protein: CASSRGQGGLSQYV. The chain employs TRBV6-2 or TRBV6-3 and TRBJ2-7; TRBD1 matches 10 bases. CDR1 and CDR2 from the germline V gene are MNHEY and SVGEGT. This CDR3 spans 14 amino acids. Trimming at V came to 6 bases and at J to 9 bases, leaving 11 bases not matched to a gene.

The genes are TRBV5-6 and TRBJ2-7; D is possibly TRBD2 (5 bases). The V and J ends lost 4 bases and 1 base respectively, with 18 bases between them. CDR3 length equals 16 residues. Germline V gives CDR1 SGHDT, CDR2 YYEEEE. CDR3 residues: CASSTPGNPLSYEQYV. CDR3 DNA: TGTGCCAGCAGCACCCCGGGGAACCCCTTATCCTACGAGCAGTACGTC.

The rearrangement uses TRBV6-4 and TRBJ2-7; 14 nucleotides agree with TRBD2. CDR3 length equals 17 residues. Germline V gene data show CDR1 as MRHNA and CDR2 as SNTAGT. Germline trimming cut 4 bases from V and 5 bases from J; bases unmatched to any gene: 10. Written as DNA, the CDR3 is TGTGCCAGCAGTGGAATGACGGGACTAGCGGGAGCCGACGAGCAGTACGTC. This encodes CASSGMTGLAGADEQYV.

The chain combines TRBV27 with TRBJ2-1; maybe TRBD2 (6 bases). V was clipped by 2 bases and J by 10 bases, with 21 bases between them. The CDR3 is 16 residues long. Germline CDR1 reads MNHEY; CDR2 reads SMNVEV (reference sequence). CDR3 sequence (DNA): TGTGCCAGCAGTTTACCCCCCCGCCCTAGCGCGGGAGAGCAGTTCTTC. Translating it yields CASSLPPRPSAGEQFF.

The chain links TRBV5-6 to TRBJ1-1; D uncertain. CDR3 length: 15 amino acids. V was trimmed by 2 bases and J by 1 base, leaving 12 bases between them. The germline gives CDR1 SGHDT, CDR2 YYEEEE. CDR3 protein: CASSFFDRENTEAFF. CDR3 nucleotides: TGTGCCAGCAGCTTTTTTGACCGGGAGAACACTGAAGCTTTCTTT.

The chain recombines TRBV6-2 or TRBV6-3 with TRBJ2-1; 8 nucleotides match TRBD2. V dropped 8 bases and J dropped 0; count of bases not matched to a gene: 9. Germline-derived CDR1 and CDR2 are MNHEY and SVGEGT. There are 16 residues in the CDR3. This CDR3 is CASRSGGAGSYNEQFF. DNA for the CDR3: TGTGCCAGCCGTTCGGGAGGGGCAGGCTCCTACAATGAGCAGTTCTTC.

The chain recombines TRBV6-2 or TRBV6-3 with TRBJ2-7; 9 bases are shared with TRBD1. This CDR3 is 15 amino acids long. The germline CDR1 and CDR2 sequences are MNHEY and SVGEGT. V shed 4 bases and J 1 base; nucleotides not matched to a gene: 5. The CDR3 DNA sequence: TGTGCCAGCAGTTCCTCCGGGACAGGGTCCTACGAGCAGTACTTC. Translated, it gives CASSSSGTGSYEQYF.

The CDR3 sequence: CASSLVQGKVHEQYF. The CDR3 DNA sequence: TGCGCCAGCAGCTTGGTACAGGGGAAGGTCCACGAGCAGTACTTC. The J gene is TRBJ2-7, the V gene TRBV5-1; TRBD1 matches at 7 bases. CDR1 and CDR2 (germline): SGHRS, YFSETQ. The CDR3 has 15 residues. J was trimmed by 5 bases and V by 0 bases; bases with no gene match: 8. Full variable domain (remainder filled in from reference TRBV5-1 and TRBJ2-7): KAGVTQTPRYLIKTRGQQVTLSCSPISGHRSVSWYQQTPGQGLQFLFEYFSETQRNKGNFPGRFSGRQFSNSRSEMNVSTLELGDSALYLCASSLVQGKVHEQYFGPGTRLTVT.

The chain uses TRBV6-6 and TRBJ2-5; TRBD2 matches 13 bases. Looked up from germline, CDR1 is MNHNY and CDR2 is SVGAGI (reference sequence). The CDR3 has 15 residues. V gave up 5 bases and J gave up 4 bases; unmatched junction bases: 4. CDR3 protein: CASSTLAGGLETQYF. CDR3 DNA sequence: TGTGCCAGCAGTACACTAGCGGGGGGGTTAGAGACCCAGTACTTC.

The V and J genes are TRBV5-1 and TRBJ1-5; 7 bases align to TRBD1. The CDR3 totals 14 residues. Unmatched junction bases numbered 6, after V lost 1 base and J lost 8 bases. The germline V gene has CDR1 SGHRS and CDR2 YFSETQ. DNA for the CDR3: TGCGCCAGCAGCTTGAGACAGGGCGGGAAGCCCCAGCATTTT. This gives the protein CASSLRQGGKPQHF. Supplemented by reference TRBV5-1 and TRBJ1-5, the full variable domain reads KAGVTQTPRYLIKTRGQQVTLSCSPISGHRSVSWYQQTPGQGLQFLFEYFSETQRNKGNFPGRFSGRQFSNSRSEMNVSTLELGDSALYLCASSLRQGGKPQHFGDGTRLSIL.

V is TRBV10-3 and J is TRBJ2-7; 9 bases agree with TRBD1. The germline gives CDR1 ENHRY, CDR2 SYGVKD. V lost 6 bases and J lost 4; bases outside the gene matches: 10. The CDR3 consists of 15 residues. CDR3 amino acids: CAIRGTGTGLYEQYF. The CDR3 region has the DNA TGTGCCATCAGGGGAACCGGGACAGGGTTGTACGAGCAGTACTTC.

The chain's CDR3 is CASSPRAGGSYEQYF. CDR3 DNA sequence: TGTGCCAGCAGCCCACGAGCGGGGGGTTCCTACGAGCAGTACTTC. The chain has TRBV7-2 and TRBJ2-7; TRBD2 aligns across 9 bases. The length of the CDR3 is 15 residues. The V gene end was trimmed by 5 bases and the J gene end by 1 base; junction bases not matched to a gene: 6. CDR1 and CDR2 from the germline V gene are SGHTA and FQGNSA. The complete variable domain, with remaining parts taken from reference TRBV7-2 and TRBJ2-7, reads GAGVSQSPSNKVTEKGKDVELRCDPISGHTALYWYRQSLGQGLEFLIYFQGNSAPDKSGLPSDRFSAERTGGSVSTLTIQRTQQEDSAVYLCASSPRAGGSYEQYFGPGTRLTVT.

The CDR3 region has the DNA TGTGCCAGCAGCTTGACAGGTCATAGCAATCAGCCCCAGCATTTT. Translating it yields CASSLTGHSNQPQHF. The J gene is TRBJ1-5, the V gene TRBV5-5; maybe TRBD1 (5 bases). The V end was cut by 1 base, the J end by 0 bases, with 8 bases between. Germline lookup yields CDR1 SGHKS and CDR2 YYEKEE (reference sequence). The CDR3 sequence is 15 residues long.

The rearrangement uses TRBV4-1 and TRBJ2-2; 13 bases are shared with TRBD2. Germline CDR1 and CDR2: MGHRA and YSYEKL. This CDR3 is 16 amino acids long. After removal of 2 bases from V and 6 bases from J, the junction contained 3 bases not matched to a gene. CDR3 loop: CASSQLLAGGPGELFF. The CDR3 DNA reads TGCGCCAGCAGCCAACTACTAGCGGGGGGGCCCGGGGAGCTGTTTTTT.

This chain connects TRBV15 to TRBJ2-1; TRBD2 aligns across 8 bases. This CDR3 spans 15 amino acids. V shed 0 bases, J shed 9 bases, and the junction held 7 bases outside the gene matches. Germline V gene sequence: CDR1 LNHNV, CDR2 YYDKDF (reference sequence). CDR3 amino acids: CATSRDGTSSGEQFF. The DNA for the CDR3 is TGTGCCACCAGCAGAGATGGGACTAGTTCAGGTGAGCAGTTCTTC.